This T cell receptor beta chain comes out of a study of blood T cell repertoires in COVID-19. Study as a whole: Italy, Spain and the United States were the sources of the convalescent and acute COVID-19 samples. Sources were T cells, B-cell-depleted T cells, or PBMCs; the material itself was cDNA or gDNA.

Sequencing was performed with immunoSEQ multiplex PCR; in TCRdb, only in-frame clones are kept and a portion is missing. Of approximately 70,000 clones listed, more than 85% are singletons. CDR3 length equals 14 residues. Germline lookup yields CDR1 MNHEY and CDR2 SMNVEV (reference sequence). Trimming took 7 bases from V and 3 from J; bases not matched to a gene: 7. Sequencing was carried out using peripheral blood. The V gene is TRBV27, the J gene TRBJ1-2, with 8 positions matching TRBD1. The TCR originated in a human donor with active COVID-19. The donor label of this sample is uncertain. CDR3 nucleotides: TGTGCCAGCACTACTGGGACAGGCCACTATGGCTACACCTTC. This gives the protein CASTTGTGHYGYTF.